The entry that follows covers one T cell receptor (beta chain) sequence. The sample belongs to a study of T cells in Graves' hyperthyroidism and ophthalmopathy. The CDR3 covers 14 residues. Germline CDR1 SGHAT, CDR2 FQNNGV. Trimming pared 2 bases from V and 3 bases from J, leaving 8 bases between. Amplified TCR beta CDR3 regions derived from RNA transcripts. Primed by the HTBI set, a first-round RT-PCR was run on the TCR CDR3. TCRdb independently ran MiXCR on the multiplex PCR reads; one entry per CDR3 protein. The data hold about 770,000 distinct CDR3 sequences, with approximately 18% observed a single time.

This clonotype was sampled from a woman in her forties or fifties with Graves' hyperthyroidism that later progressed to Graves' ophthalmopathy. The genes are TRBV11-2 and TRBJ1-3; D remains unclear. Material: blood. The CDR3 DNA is TGTGCCAGCAGCTTACCGACACGTGGAAACACCATATATTTT. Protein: CASSLPTRGNTIYF. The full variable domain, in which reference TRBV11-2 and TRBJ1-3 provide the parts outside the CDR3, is EAGVAQSPRYKIIEKRQSVAFWCNPISGHATLYWYQQILGQGPKLLIQFQNNGVVDDSQLPKDRFSAERLKGVDSTLKIQPAKLEDSAVYLCASSLPTRGNTIYFGEGSWLTVV.